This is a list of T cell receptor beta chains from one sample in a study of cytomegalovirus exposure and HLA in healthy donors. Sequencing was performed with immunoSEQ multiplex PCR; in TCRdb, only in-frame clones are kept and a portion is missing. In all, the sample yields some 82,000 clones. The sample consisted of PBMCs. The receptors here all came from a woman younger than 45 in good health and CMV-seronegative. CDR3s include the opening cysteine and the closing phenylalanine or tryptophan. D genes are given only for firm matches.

CDR3nt: TGTGCCTGGAGTGTCGCCTTCAGGGGGTTCCAAGAGACCCAGTACTTC
CDR3aa: CAWSVAFRGFQETQYF
j_gene: TRBJ2-5
d_gene: TRBD1
v_gene: TRBV30

CDR3nt: TGTGCCAGCAGTTACTCGATGGACAGGGATAGCACTGAAGCTTTCTTT
CDR3aa: CASSYSMDRDSTEAFF
j_gene: TRBJ1-1
d_gene: TRBD1
v_gene: TRBV6-5

CDR3nt: TGTGCCAGCTGGCCCCGGGAGGGCTACGAGCAGTACTTC
CDR3aa: CASWPREGYEQYF
j_gene: TRBJ2-7
d_gene: TRBD2
v_gene: TRBV27

CDR3nt: TGTGCCAGCAGCTTAGGTGGGAGAGAGACCCAGTACTTC
CDR3aa: CASSLGGRETQYF
j_gene: TRBJ2-5
d_gene: NA
v_gene: TRBV5-6

CDR3nt: TGTGCCAGCAGTGAAACCGTTTACCGGGAAGCGGCTTTCTTT
CDR3aa: CASSETVYREAAFF
j_gene: TRBJ1-1
d_gene: NA
v_gene: TRBV6-1

CDR3nt: TGTGCCAGCAGGAACTTCGGGACAGGGCTCGACGAGCAGTACTTC
CDR3aa: CASRNFGTGLDEQYF
j_gene: TRBJ2-7
d_gene: TRBD1
v_gene: TRBV6-1

CDR3nt: TGTGCCAGCAGTTACGGACCGAGGGACTCCTACGAGCAGTACTTC
CDR3aa: CASSYGPRDSYEQYF
j_gene: TRBJ2-7
d_gene: NA
v_gene: TRBV6-5

CDR3nt: TGCGCCAGCAGCTTGGCCGGAGGGGTAAGGACAGATACGCAGTATTTT
CDR3aa: CASSLAGGVRTDTQYF
j_gene: TRBJ2-3
d_gene: NA
v_gene: TRBV5-1

CDR3nt: TGTGCCAGTAGTATAAGGGGACAGGGAACCTATGGCTACACCTTC
CDR3aa: CASSIRGQGTYGYTF
j_gene: TRBJ1-2
d_gene: TRBD1
v_gene: TRBV19

CDR3nt: TGTGCCAGCAGAGAGAGCAGGGGTTCCACTGAAGCTTTCTTT
CDR3aa: CASRESRGSTEAFF
j_gene: TRBJ1-1
d_gene: NA
v_gene: TRBV13

CDR3nt: TGTGCCAGCAGTGAAGGACTAGCAAGCTCCTACGAGCAGTACTTC
CDR3aa: CASSEGLASSYEQYF
j_gene: TRBJ2-7
d_gene: TRBD2
v_gene: TRBV6-1

CDR3nt: TGTGCCAGCGGGACAGGCGGTTCCTACGAGCAGTACTTC
CDR3aa: CASGTGGSYEQYF
j_gene: TRBJ2-7
d_gene: TRBD1
v_gene: TRBV6-1

CDR3nt: TGTGCCAGTAGTATTAGCTTAAACACAGATACGCAGTATTTT
CDR3aa: CASSISLNTDTQYF
j_gene: TRBJ2-3
d_gene: NA
v_gene: TRBV19

CDR3nt: TGTGCCAGCTCCAACGGACAGCCCAGCTCCTACGAGCAGTACTTC
CDR3aa: CASSNGQPSSYEQYF
j_gene: TRBJ2-7
d_gene: NA
v_gene: TRBV18

CDR3nt: TGCAGCGTGTCTTGGGGCGGAGAAAAACTGTTTTTT
CDR3aa: CSVSWGGEKLFF
j_gene: TRBJ1-4
d_gene: NA
v_gene: TRBV29-1

CDR3nt: TGTGCCTGGAGTAAGGGACAGGGCCAAGACCAGCCCCAGCATTTT
CDR3aa: CAWSKGQGQDQPQHF
j_gene: TRBJ1-5
d_gene: TRBD1
v_gene: TRBV30

CDR3nt: TGTGCCAGCAGCGTAGACATGAACACTGAAGCTTTCTTT
CDR3aa: CASSVDMNTEAFF
j_gene: TRBJ1-1
d_gene: NA
v_gene: TRBV9

CDR3nt: TGCAGCGTCAAACAGAAAATGAACACTGAAGCTTTCTTT
CDR3aa: CSVKQKMNTEAFF
j_gene: TRBJ1-1
d_gene: NA
v_gene: TRBV29-1

CDR3nt: TGCGCCAGCAGCCCCGACAGGGCTACTGGAACCACCATATATTTT
CDR3aa: CASSPDRATGTTIYF
j_gene: TRBJ1-3
d_gene: TRBD1
v_gene: TRBV4-1

CDR3nt: TGTGCCAGCAACCCCGGGACTAGCGGGAACACAGATAAGCAGTATTTT
CDR3aa: CASNPGTSGNTDKQYF
j_gene: TRBJ2-3
d_gene: TRBD2
v_gene: TRBV25-1

CDR3nt: TGTGCCAGCGGGTTGGCAGGGGCAATGAACACTGAAGCTTTCTTT
CDR3aa: CASGLAGAMNTEAFF
j_gene: TRBJ1-1
d_gene: NA
v_gene: TRBV6-1

CDR3nt: TGCGCCAGCAGCACATTCAGGGGGCGCGGGACTGGCTACACCTTC
CDR3aa: CASSTFRGRGTGYTF
j_gene: TRBJ1-2
d_gene: TRBD1
v_gene: TRBV4-1

CDR3nt: TGCGCCAGCAGCTTGGGAGTCGGGAGCTCCTACAATGAGCAGTTCTTC
CDR3aa: CASSLGVGSSYNEQFF
j_gene: TRBJ2-1
d_gene: NA
v_gene: TRBV5-1

CDR3nt: TGTGCCAGCAGTGAAGATCTGTGGAGCGGGAGAGGGGGGACCGGGGAGCTGTTTTTT
CDR3aa: CASSEDLWSGRGGTGELFF
j_gene: TRBJ2-2
d_gene: TRBD2
v_gene: TRBV6-1

CDR3nt: TGTGCCAGCTCACCGCTCGAGACAGGGGCATTGAACACTGAAGCTTTCTTT
CDR3aa: CASSPLETGALNTEAFF
j_gene: TRBJ1-1
d_gene: TRBD1
v_gene: TRBV18

CDR3nt: TGTGCCAGCAGGGACTTAATCACAGATACGCAGTATTTT
CDR3aa: CASRDLITDTQYF
j_gene: TRBJ2-3
d_gene: NA
v_gene: TRBV6-1

CDR3nt: TGTGCCAGCAGTGAAGGGACATTCGGCTCCTACGAGCAGTACTTC
CDR3aa: CASSEGTFGSYEQYF
j_gene: TRBJ2-7
d_gene: NA
v_gene: TRBV25-1

CDR3nt: TGTGCCAGCAGCCGTAACTACACCTTC
CDR3aa: CASSRNYTF
j_gene: TRBJ1-2
d_gene: NA
v_gene: TRBV7-4

CDR3nt: TGTGCCAGCAACCCACAGGTCGCTATCCATGGCTACACCTTC
CDR3aa: CASNPQVAIHGYTF
j_gene: TRBJ1-2
d_gene: NA
v_gene: TRBV6-1

CDR3nt: TGTGCCAGCAGCTCTTACGGCGGGGGACAGGCAGGGATGGCTGAAGCTTTCTTT
CDR3aa: CASSSYGGGQAGMAEAFF
j_gene: TRBJ1-1
d_gene: TRBD1
v_gene: TRBV7-9

CDR3nt: TGTGCCTGGTGGAGAAGGGCGGGAAGGCCCCAGTACTTC
CDR3aa: CAWWRRAGRPQYF
j_gene: TRBJ2-5
d_gene: NA
v_gene: TRBV30

CDR3nt: TGTGCCAGCAGTTTTGGGACAAATGGGGCCCAGTACTTC
CDR3aa: CASSFGTNGAQYF
j_gene: TRBJ2-5
d_gene: NA
v_gene: TRBV7-2

CDR3nt: TGTGCCAGCAGTGAAAACAGGGCAACAGATACGCAGTATTTT
CDR3aa: CASSENRATDTQYF
j_gene: TRBJ2-3
d_gene: NA
v_gene: TRBV6-1

CDR3nt: TGTGCCAGTAGTATGTCACAGCCCAATCAGCCCCAGCATTTT
CDR3aa: CASSMSQPNQPQHF
j_gene: TRBJ1-5
d_gene: NA
v_gene: TRBV19

CDR3nt: TGTGCCAGCAGCCACGGGGGGAGGGGACTGTTTTTT
CDR3aa: CASSHGGRGLFF
j_gene: TRBJ1-4
d_gene: NA
v_gene: TRBV6-6

CDR3nt: TGTGCCAGCAGCTTCCAGCCAGGCGACTATGGCTACACCTTC
CDR3aa: CASSFQPGDYGYTF
j_gene: TRBJ1-2
d_gene: NA
v_gene: TRBV5-6

CDR3nt: TGTGCCAGCAGCCACTTTACGGACAGGGGGCGTGGCGATGAGCAGTTCTTC
CDR3aa: CASSHFTDRGRGDEQFF
j_gene: TRBJ2-1
d_gene: TRBD1
v_gene: TRBV5-4

CDR3nt: TGTGCCTGGAGACCCGGGACAGGGAATCAGCCCCAGCATTTT
CDR3aa: CAWRPGTGNQPQHF
j_gene: TRBJ1-5
d_gene: TRBD1
v_gene: TRBV30

CDR3nt: TGTGCCAGCAGGTCGGAGGGCGTATTGGGGTATGGCTACACCTTC
CDR3aa: CASRSEGVLGYGYTF
j_gene: TRBJ1-2
d_gene: NA
v_gene: TRBV27

CDR3nt: TGCAGCGTTCGACAGGGGGTACGCTATAATTCACCCCTCCACTTT
CDR3aa: CSVRQGVRYNSPLHF
j_gene: TRBJ1-6
d_gene: TRBD1
v_gene: TRBV29-1

CDR3nt: TGTGCCAGCAGCATCGGGACAGCCTTTGAAGCTTTCTTT
CDR3aa: CASSIGTAFEAFF
j_gene: TRBJ1-1
d_gene: TRBD1
v_gene: TRBV6-5

CDR3nt: TGTGCCAGTAGCATCCGACTAGCGGGGGCCTACGAGCAGTACTTC
CDR3aa: CASSIRLAGAYEQYF
j_gene: TRBJ2-7
d_gene: TRBD2
v_gene: TRBV19

CDR3nt: TGTGCCAGCTCATATTATGCAGGGGTTGCGCCACAAGCCTACGAGCAGTACTTC
CDR3aa: CASSYYAGVAPQAYEQYF
j_gene: TRBJ2-7
d_gene: NA
v_gene: TRBV18

CDR3nt: TGTGCCAGTCTCATGGGCGCGAACACTGAAGCTTTCTTT
CDR3aa: CASLMGANTEAFF
j_gene: TRBJ1-1
d_gene: NA
v_gene: TRBV7-9

CDR3nt: TGTGCCAGCAGTGAGGTGGGGGGAGCAGATACGCAGTATTTT
CDR3aa: CASSEVGGADTQYF
j_gene: TRBJ2-3
d_gene: NA
v_gene: TRBV25-1

CDR3nt: TGTGCCTGGAGGGGGACAGGGGGACCGAACACTGAAGCTTTCTTT
CDR3aa: CAWRGTGGPNTEAFF
j_gene: TRBJ1-1
d_gene: TRBD1
v_gene: TRBV30

CDR3nt: TGTGCCAGCAGTCGACTAGCGGGGCCAATCACAGATACGCAGTATTTT
CDR3aa: CASSRLAGPITDTQYF
j_gene: TRBJ2-3
d_gene: TRBD2
v_gene: TRBV7-2

CDR3nt: TGTGCCAGCAGCTTAGGGGGCCTGAACACTGAAGCTTTCTTT
CDR3aa: CASSLGGLNTEAFF
j_gene: TRBJ1-1
d_gene: TRBD1
v_gene: TRBV5-4

CDR3nt: TGTGCCAGCAGACCCAGGACTAGCTTCGAGACCCAGTACTTC
CDR3aa: CASRPRTSFETQYF
j_gene: TRBJ2-5
d_gene: TRBD2
v_gene: TRBV27

CDR3nt: TGTGCCAGTATGGGGGCAGCCGCGCCCAATCAGCCCCAGCATTTT
CDR3aa: CASMGAAAPNQPQHF
j_gene: TRBJ1-5
d_gene: NA
v_gene: TRBV19

CDR3nt: TGTGCCTGGAGCCAATCCTCGGGGGGGCTGGATGGCTACACCTTC
CDR3aa: CAWSQSSGGLDGYTF
j_gene: TRBJ1-2
d_gene: NA
v_gene: TRBV30

CDR3nt: TGCAGCGCTCTACAGGTTTCGAACACTGAAGCTTTCTTT
CDR3aa: CSALQVSNTEAFF
j_gene: TRBJ1-1
d_gene: NA
v_gene: TRBV29-1

CDR3nt: TGTGCCAGCAGTGAAAGCGGGGGGAATCAGCCCCAGCATTTT
CDR3aa: CASSESGGNQPQHF
j_gene: TRBJ1-5
d_gene: NA
v_gene: TRBV6-1

CDR3nt: TGCAGCGTTGAAGTGCGGGCATCCGAGCAGTACTTC
CDR3aa: CSVEVRASEQYF
j_gene: TRBJ2-7
d_gene: NA
v_gene: TRBV29-1

CDR3nt: TGTGCCAGCAGTGACTCGACTAGTACCGGGGAGCTGTTTTTT
CDR3aa: CASSDSTSTGELFF
j_gene: TRBJ2-2
d_gene: NA
v_gene: TRBV6-4

CDR3nt: TGTGCCAGCAGCCAAACGGTCGGGACAGGGTTTGGCGAGCAGTACTTC
CDR3aa: CASSQTVGTGFGEQYF
j_gene: TRBJ2-7
d_gene: TRBD1
v_gene: TRBV5-5

CDR3nt: TGCGCCAGCAGTCAAGCAGGGGCAAGCACCGGGGAGCTGTTTTTT
CDR3aa: CASSQAGASTGELFF
j_gene: TRBJ2-2
d_gene: NA
v_gene: TRBV4-1